Sequencing of this T cell receptor (beta chain) was carried out in a study of glioma-infiltrating T cells after dendritic cell vaccination. TCRdb's table, derived via immunoSEQ multiplex PCR, lists solely in-frame clones and lacks some. Of tens of thousands of clones listed, roughly four fifths are singletons. The CDR3 loop spans 14 amino acids. The V gene's germline CDR1 is LGHNA and CDR2 YSLEER. Trimming left V 1 base short and J 4 bases short, with 10 bases between. Time point defined: after dendritic cell vaccination, including at tumor progression/relapse. The rearrangement uses TRBV4-3 and TRBJ1-2, with D possibly matching TRBD1 (6 bases). The receptor was derived from a human donor with glioblastoma. The specimen was blood, collected after dendritic cell vaccination. The CDR3 sequence: CASSQGQGTYGYTF. The CDR3 region has the DNA TGCGCCAGCAGCCAAGGTCAGGGGACCTATGGCTACACCTTC.